This T cell receptor (beta chain) derives from a study of cytomegalovirus exposure and HLA in healthy donors. At the level of the study: Prior work identified 120 million or so unique TCR beta sequences in approximately 180 million T cells. Study-level points and caveats: As a later analysis showed, a missense DCLRE1C variant was linked to trimming of TCR beta V- and J-genes. Productive status was seen about 87% or about 30% of the time for most TCR beta V segments in an earlier analysis.

V dropped 1 base and J dropped 4 bases, with 8 bases sitting between them. This CDR3 contains 13 residues. Germline V CDR1 and CDR2: MNHEY, SMNVEV (reference sequence). This clone has just a few counts. Its cognate antigen is unknown. The PCR ran on 60 Vbeta and 13 Jbeta primers. Profiling relied on immunoSEQ multiplex PCR, and the TCRdb table lists in-frame clones only, not all of them. The table lists more than 95,000 clones, about a tenth of them singletons. The origin of this receptor is a man aged 40-50 years in good health and CMV-seropositive. The sample taken for sequencing was PBMCs. This chain connects TRBV27 to TRBJ2-7; D unclear. The CDR3 is CASSLYRTYEQYF. CDR3 DNA: TGTGCCAGCAGTTTATACAGAACTTACGAGCAGTACTTC.